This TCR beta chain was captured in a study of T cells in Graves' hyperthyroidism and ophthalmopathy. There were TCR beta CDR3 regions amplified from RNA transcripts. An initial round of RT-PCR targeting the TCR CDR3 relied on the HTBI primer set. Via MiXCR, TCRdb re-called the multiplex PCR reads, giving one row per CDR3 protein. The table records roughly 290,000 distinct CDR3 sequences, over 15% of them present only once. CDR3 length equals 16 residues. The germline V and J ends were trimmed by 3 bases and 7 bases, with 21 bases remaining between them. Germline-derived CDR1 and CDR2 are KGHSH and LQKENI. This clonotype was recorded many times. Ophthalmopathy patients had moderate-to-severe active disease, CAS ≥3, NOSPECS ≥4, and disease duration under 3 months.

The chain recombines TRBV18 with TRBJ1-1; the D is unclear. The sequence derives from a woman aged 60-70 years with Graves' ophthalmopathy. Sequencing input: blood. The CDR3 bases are TGTGCCAGCTCACCTCAAAAAATGGGCCTCGGGAATGAAGCTTTCTTT. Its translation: CASSPQKMGLGNEAFF.